This TCR beta chain is drawn from a study of CD8+CD57+ T cells in acquired aplastic anemia. Study as a whole: Isolated CD4+ and CD8+ cells, once sorted, yielded DNA averaging roughly 3 ug. Sequencing produced an average of about 10.8 million reads per healthy donor for CD4+ cells.

Note on this clonotype: Its antigen is unidentified.

The CDR3 runs 14 residues. In germline, CDR1 is LNHDA, CDR2 SQIVND (reference sequence). V shed 5 bases and J shed 2 bases, with 13 bases lying between them. Study results and caveats: Both patients and controls carried the same twenty-nine CD8+ CDR3 sequences.

Profiling that covered TCR beta VDJ and CDR3 relied on genomic DNA as its template. From the reads, TCRdb called clonotypes with MiXCR, one entry per CDR3 protein. The sample includes roughly 170,000 distinct CDR3 sequences, under 75% of them seen just once. The source is a human donor in good health. Specimen: sorted CD4+, CD8+, or CD8+CD57+ T cells (not recorded which) from PBMCs. The chain has TRBV19 and TRBJ2-7; weak D call: TRBD1 (6 bases). The chain's CDR3 is CASSLARDTYEQYF. In nucleotides, the CDR3 is TGTGCCAGTAGTCTAGCTCGGGACACCTACGAGCAGTACTTC.